Following are 29 T cell receptor beta chains from one sample sequenced in a study of cytomegalovirus exposure and HLA in healthy donors. Libraries were prepared by immunoSEQ multiplex PCR; TCRdb keeps only in-frame clonotypes and omits some of them. The table records hundreds of thousands of clones, 86% of them present only once. The sequenced sample was PBMCs. All receptors derive from a woman aged 18 to 35 in good health and CMV-seronegative.

The rearrangement links TRBV30 to TRBJ2-7, with TRBD1 matching 8 bases. Unmatched junction bases numbered 1, after V lost 0 bases and J lost 3 bases. The germline V gene encodes CDR1 GTSNPN and CDR2 SVGIG (reference sequence). This CDR3 is built from 13 residues. CDR3 amino acids: CAWSVTGGYEQYF. CDR3 DNA: TGTGCCTGGAGTGTAACAGGGGGCTACGAGCAGTACTTC.

This clone has a single count. In DNA form, the CDR3 reads TGTGCCAGCAGTCAGATCCGAACAGGGGGCCGACCCCAAACCTACGAGCAGTACTTC. Its translation: CASSQIRTGGRPQTYEQYF. The chain recombines TRBV27 with TRBJ2-7, with 9 bases matching TRBD1. The germline CDR1 and CDR2 sequences are MNHEY and SMNVEV (reference sequence). The CDR3 consists of 19 residues. J gave up 2 bases and V 5 bases, and 19 bases lay outside the gene matches.

The chain links TRBV12-5 to TRBJ2-7; no clear D gene. CDR3 length equals 12 residues. V was clipped by 6 bases and J by 2 bases, with 8 bases between them. Per germline, CDR1 LGHNT and CDR2 FRNRAP. CDR3 bases: TGTGCTAGTGGCCGGAGTCCCTACGAGCAGTACTTC. Amino acid sequence: CASGRSPYEQYF.

The chain combines TRBV5-4 with TRBJ2-7; 13 bases align to TRBD2. Trimming at V came to 4 bases and at J to 2 bases, leaving 3 bases not matched to a gene. Per germline, CDR1 SGHNT and CDR2 YYREEE (reference sequence). This CDR3 comprises 15 residues. The CDR3 sequence is CASSGGLAGTYEQYF. CDR3 bases: TGTGCCAGCAGCGGGGGACTAGCGGGAACCTACGAGCAGTACTTC.

The rearrangement joins TRBV19 to TRBJ2-7; 7 bases fit TRBD1. The germline V gene has CDR1 LNHDA and CDR2 SQIVND (reference sequence). J lost 2 bases, V lost 3 bases, and 4 bases had no gene match. CDR3 size: 14 residues. Here the CDR3 DNA reads TGTGCCAGTAGTATCCGGGACAGTACCTACGAGCAGTACTTC. Its protein is CASSIRDSTYEQYF.

J is TRBJ1-1 and V is TRBV5-1; the match to TRBD1 covers 7 bases. Germline V CDR1 and CDR2: SGHRS, YFSETQ. After removal of 0 bases from V and 0 bases from J, the junction contained 5 bases not matched to a gene. The CDR3 covers 16 residues. CDR3 protein: CASSLGRTGMNTEAFF. The DNA for the CDR3 is TGCGCCAGCAGCTTGGGAAGGACAGGTATGAACACTGAAGCTTTCTTT.

This chain connects TRBV10-1 to TRBJ2-1; tentatively, D is TRBD2 (6 bases). Germline-derived CDR1 and CDR2 are WNHNN and SYGVQD (reference sequence). V dropped 3 bases and J dropped 8 bases, with 17 bases sitting between them. The CDR3 has 15 residues. CDR3 nucleotides: TGCGCCAGCAGTGAAGGGGCCACTCGCGGGGATGAGCAGTTCTTC. Amino acids: CASSEGATRGDEQFF.

The V gene is TRBV5-1, the J gene TRBJ2-7, with D tentatively TRBD1 (6 bases). CDR3 size: 13 residues. Trimming removed 4 bases from V and 0 bases from J, with 8 bases in between. Germline loops: CDR1 SGHRS, CDR2 YFSETQ. This CDR3 reads CASSKGGSYEQYF. The DNA of the CDR3 is TGCGCCAGCAGCAAAGGGGGCTCCTACGAGCAGTACTTC. Full variable domain (remainder filled in from reference TRBV5-1 and TRBJ2-7): KAGVTQTPRYLIKTRGQQVTLSCSPISGHRSVSWYQQTPGQGLQFLFEYFSETQRNKGNFPGRFSGRQFSNSRSEMNVSTLELGDSALYLCASSKGGSYEQYFGPGTRLTVT.

J is TRBJ1-2 and V is TRBV6-5; unclear D gene. The germline V gene has CDR1 MNHEY and CDR2 SVGAGI. V lost 0 bases and J 4 bases, leaving 15 bases between the germline ends. This CDR3 contains 16 residues. Here the CDR3 DNA reads TGTGCCAGCAGTTACTCGAAGCAGGCCCGCTTCTATGGCTACACCTTC. It yields the protein CASSYSKQARFYGYTF.

Remarks on this clone: The sample has other DNA sequences that encode this CDR3 too. The chain employs TRBV6-1 and TRBJ2-3; 10 bases map to TRBD2. This CDR3 region has 15 residues. Trimming removed 1 base from V and 4 bases from J; junction bases left unmatched: 2. Germline V CDR1 and CDR2: MNHNS, SASEGT. For the CDR3, the DNA is TGTGCCAGCAGTGAAGGCACTAGCGGGGCAGATACGCAGTATTTT. It encodes CASSEGTSGADTQYF.

V is TRBV2 and J is TRBJ2-7, with D unresolved. The CDR3 sequence is 14 residues long. Germline CDR1 SNHLY, CDR2 FYNNEI. V shed 0 bases and J shed 5 bases, with 11 bases lying between them. The CDR3 sequence: CASSEAPPVNEQYF. DNA of the CDR3: TGTGCCAGCAGTGAAGCGCCACCAGTAAACGAGCAGTACTTC.

The chain employs TRBV30 and TRBJ1-3, with TRBD1 as a possible D gene (5 bases). CDR1 and CDR2 from the germline V gene are GTSNPN and SVGIG (reference sequence). This CDR3 comprises 13 residues. V shed 1 base and J shed 10 bases, with 14 bases lying between them. For the CDR3, the DNA is TGTGCCTGGAGTGATGGAGGGGCCCGGACCATATATTTT. Protein sequence: CAWSDGGARTIYF.

The chain has TRBV28 and TRBJ2-7, with D perhaps matching TRBD2 (5 bases). The CDR3 extends over 15 amino acids. Germline CDR1 reads MDHEN; CDR2 reads SYDVKM. V was pared by 4 bases and J by 4 bases, with 17 bases between. The DNA of the CDR3 is TGTGCCAGCAGTTCCTCGGACTTCGATTTTTACGAGCAGTACTTC. This gives the protein CASSSSDFDFYEQYF.

The chain links TRBV4-1 to TRBJ2-7, with TRBD2 matching 10 bases. The CDR3 is 14 residues long. V shed 3 bases and J 4 bases; nucleotides not matched to a gene: 3. Germline CDR1 reads MGHRA; CDR2 reads YSYEKL. CDR3 amino acids: CASSQGLALYEQYF. DNA of the CDR3: TGCGCCAGCAGCCAGGGACTAGCGTTGTACGAGCAGTACTTC.

In its sample, this clone was seen a few times. The V gene is TRBV4-1, the J gene TRBJ2-7; maybe TRBD2 (5 bases). CDR3 size: 15 residues. Germline-derived CDR1 and CDR2 are MGHRA and YSYEKL. Trimming took 1 base from V and 7 from J, leaving 17 bases between them. CDR3 DNA: TGCGCCAGCAGCCAAGGGCTGCCGGGGTTTGAAGAGCAGTACTTC. Protein: CASSQGLPGFEEQYF.

This sequence joins TRBV7-9 and TRBJ1-2; 9 nucleotides agree with TRBD1. The CDR3 is made up of 15 amino acids. The germline V gene encodes CDR1 SEHNR and CDR2 FQNEAQ (reference sequence). V trimming: 5 bases; J trimming: 5 bases; junction bases outside the gene matches: 9. The CDR3 is CASSPVQGARYGYTF. CDR3 DNA sequence: TGTGCCAGCAGCCCTGTACAGGGGGCGAGGTATGGCTACACCTTC.

The V and J genes are TRBV27 and TRBJ2-2; 8 bases are a match to TRBD1. J was trimmed by 0 bases and V by 5 bases; bases with no gene match: 26. CDR1 MNHEY and CDR2 SMNVEV come from the germline V gene (reference sequence). The CDR3 consists of 23 residues. CDR3 DNA sequence: TGTGCCAGCAGTCTTTTCTCGATTCCCGGGACAGGACCCCCTGGGACGAACACCGGGGAGCTGTTTTTT. Encoded protein: CASSLFSIPGTGPPGTNTGELFF.

The chain carries TRBV5-5 and TRBJ2-7; 10 nucleotides agree with TRBD2. This CDR3 is built from 16 residues. CDR1 SGHKS and CDR2 YYEKEE come from the germline V gene (reference sequence). V shed 4 bases, J shed 1 base, and the junction held 8 bases outside the gene matches. The CDR3 reads CASSPGLAALSYEQYF. The CDR3 nucleotides are TGTGCCAGCAGCCCAGGACTAGCGGCGCTTTCCTACGAGCAGTACTTC.

In its sample, this clone was seen a few times. The chain recombines TRBV4-1 with TRBJ1-2; D is unclear. CDR1 is MGHRA and CDR2 is YSYEKL in the germline V gene. Between the trimmed V and J ends, which lost 1 base and 3 bases, there was a span of 12 bases. The CDR3 extends over 15 amino acids. The CDR3 bases are TGCGCCAGCAGCCAAGTAGCCGGCGGGGACTATGGCTACACCTTC. This encodes CASSQVAGGDYGYTF.

The rearrangement links TRBV18 to TRBJ2-3; no firm D call. Germline loops: CDR1 KGHSH, CDR2 LQKENI. CDR3 length: 12 amino acids. V was pared by 3 bases and J by 6 bases, with 7 bases between. Here the CDR3 DNA reads TGTGCCAGCTCACCTACAACCGATACGCAGTATTTT. It translates to CASSPTTDTQYF.

This clone was seen just once. This chain's CDR3 is CAIKSGGLDNEQFF. The CDR3 nucleotides are TGTGCCATCAAATCCGGGGGGCTTGACAATGAGCAGTTCTTC. The chain is built from TRBV28 and TRBJ2-1; D perhaps matches TRBD2 (7 bases). This CDR3 region has 14 residues. The ends were cut back, 10 bases at V and 5 bases at J, with 18 bases in the middle. Germline CDR1 reads MDHEN; CDR2 reads SYDVKM.

This chain connects TRBV25-1 to TRBJ2-7, with D perhaps TRBD2 (6 bases). Germline CDR1 and CDR2: MGHDK and SYGVNS. The CDR3 has 13 amino acids. Trimming took off 8 bases at V and 6 bases at J, with 17 bases between the two ends. In nucleotides, the CDR3 is TGTGCCAGCGGCTCGGGGGAACGAGTCGAGCAGTACTTC. Its translation is CASGSGERVEQYF.

The rearrangement links TRBV30 to TRBJ1-5, with D perhaps TRBD1 (5 bases). Germline V lookup: CDR1 GTSNPN, CDR2 SVGIG (reference sequence). CDR3 length: 13 residues. V was trimmed by 3 bases and J by 4 bases, leaving 10 bases between them. The CDR3 reads CAWSFGGNQPQHF. The CDR3 bases are TGTGCCTGGAGCTTTGGGGGGAATCAGCCCCAGCATTTT.

The chain recombines TRBV6-5 with TRBJ1-1, with D possibly being TRBD1 (6 bases). The ends were cut back, 6 bases at V and 8 bases at J, with 7 bases in the middle. Germline V gene data show CDR1 as MNHEY and CDR2 as SVGAGI. The CDR3 is 10 residues long. The CDR3 spells CASRGTEAFF. Written as DNA, the CDR3 is TGTGCCAGCAGGGGGACAGAAGCTTTCTTT.

Only one count was recorded for this clone. This chain uses TRBV5-8 with TRBJ1-1, with D possibly being TRBD1 (5 bases). Trimming removed 4 bases from V and 3 bases from J, with 22 bases in between. CDR1 SGHTS and CDR2 YDEGEE come from the germline V gene. The CDR3 runs to 17 residues. Here the CDR3 reads CASSRGVGEPLDTEAFF. DNA of the CDR3: TGTGCCAGCAGCCGGGGGGTGGGCGAGCCTTTGGACACTGAAGCTTTCTTT.

The rearrangement joins TRBV30 to TRBJ2-7; 9 positions agree with TRBD2. The CDR3 spans 14 residues. Germline CDR1 and CDR2: GTSNPN and SVGIG (reference sequence). The ends lost 3 bases at V and 1 base at J; junction bases unmatched: 4. CDR3 loop: CAWRIAGVSYEQYF. The CDR3 DNA reads as TGTGCCTGGAGAATAGCGGGAGTGTCCTACGAGCAGTACTTC.

The V gene is TRBV27, the J gene TRBJ2-7, with TRBD1 matching over 10 bases. The CDR3 runs to 14 residues. CDR1 and CDR2 (germline): MNHEY, SMNVEV (reference sequence). The junction had 6 bases not matched to a gene; V was cut back by 6 bases and J by 4 bases. The CDR3 loop reads CASRRQGALYEQYF. The CDR3 region has the DNA TGTGCCAGCAGGCGACAGGGGGCTTTATACGAGCAGTACTTC.

In nucleotides, the CDR3 is TGCGCCAGCAGCCCCGAACCGAGGGATCAGCCCCAGCATTTT. Translation: CASSPEPRDQPQHF. The chain joins TRBV4-1 to TRBJ1-5; no firm D call. Trimming removed 4 bases from V and 5 bases from J, with 12 bases in between. The CDR3 spans 14 residues. Germline V gives CDR1 MGHRA, CDR2 YSYEKL.

This clone turned up a few times. The chain carries TRBV6-5 and TRBJ2-7; D unresolved. CDR3 length: 11 amino acids. In germline, CDR1 is MNHEY, CDR2 SVGAGI. CDR3 loop: CALGRPYEQYF. In DNA, the CDR3 is TGTGCTCTGGGCCGGCCTTACGAGCAGTACTTC.